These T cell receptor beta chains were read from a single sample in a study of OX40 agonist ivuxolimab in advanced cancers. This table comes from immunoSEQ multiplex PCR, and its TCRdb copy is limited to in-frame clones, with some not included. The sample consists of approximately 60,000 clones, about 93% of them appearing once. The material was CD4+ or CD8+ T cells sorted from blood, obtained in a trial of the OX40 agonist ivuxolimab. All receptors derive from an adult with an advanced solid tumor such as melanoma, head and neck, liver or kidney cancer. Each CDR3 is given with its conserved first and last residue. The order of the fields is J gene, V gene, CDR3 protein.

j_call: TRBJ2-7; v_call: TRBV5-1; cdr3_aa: CASSLSWGSNEQYF
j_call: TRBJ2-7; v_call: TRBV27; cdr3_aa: CASSLSLGDRTSYEQYF
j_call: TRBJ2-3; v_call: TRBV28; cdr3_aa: CASIPLGLAGVGTDTQYF
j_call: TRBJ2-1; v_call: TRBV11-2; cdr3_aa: CASSLVWGGFQFF
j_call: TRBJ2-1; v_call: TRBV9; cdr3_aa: CASSVEGWTMRIHEQFF
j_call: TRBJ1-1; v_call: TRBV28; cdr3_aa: CASSSQSEGNTEAFF
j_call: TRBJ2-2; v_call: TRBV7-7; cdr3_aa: CASSPWGRENTGELFF
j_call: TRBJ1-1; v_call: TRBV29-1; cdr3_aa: CSVEGVASSNTEAFF
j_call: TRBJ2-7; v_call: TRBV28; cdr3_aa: CASRTWGDEQYF
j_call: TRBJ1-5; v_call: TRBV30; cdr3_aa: CAWKDRFYSNQPQHF
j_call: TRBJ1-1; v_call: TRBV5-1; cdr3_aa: CASSLGDLNTEAFF
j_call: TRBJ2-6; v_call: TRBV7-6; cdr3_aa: CASSLAVEEGSGANVLTF
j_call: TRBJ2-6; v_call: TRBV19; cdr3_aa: CASTTEGLLSGANVLTF
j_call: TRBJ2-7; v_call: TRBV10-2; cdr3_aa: CASKNRASKRQTYEQYF
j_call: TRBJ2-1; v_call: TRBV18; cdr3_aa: CASSPGTRYNEQFF
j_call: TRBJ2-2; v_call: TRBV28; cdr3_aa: CASSFAEENTGELFF
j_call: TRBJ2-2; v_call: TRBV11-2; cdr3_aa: CASSFGAGEAGELFF
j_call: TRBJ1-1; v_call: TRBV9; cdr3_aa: CASSVDGTGYTEAFF
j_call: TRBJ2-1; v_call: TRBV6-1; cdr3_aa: CASRDWGEINEQFF
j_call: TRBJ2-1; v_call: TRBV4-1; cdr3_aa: CASSQEREQFF
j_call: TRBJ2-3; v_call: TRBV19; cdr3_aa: CASSIDSLGLTSTDTQYF
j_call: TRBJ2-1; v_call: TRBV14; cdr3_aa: CASSQDNEQFF
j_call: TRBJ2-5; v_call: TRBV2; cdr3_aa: CASSEAVRPYETQYF
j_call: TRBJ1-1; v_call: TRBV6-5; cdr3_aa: CASSYQGNTEAFF
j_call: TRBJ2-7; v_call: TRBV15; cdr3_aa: CATMGQGAHEQYF
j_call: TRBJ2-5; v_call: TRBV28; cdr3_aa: CASSRGLEKETQYF
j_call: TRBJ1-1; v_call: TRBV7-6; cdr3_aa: CASSLLGPPTEAFF
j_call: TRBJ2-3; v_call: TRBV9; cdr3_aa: CASSRSGIGHTDTQYF
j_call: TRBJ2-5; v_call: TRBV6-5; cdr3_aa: CASSFLQGAARETQYF
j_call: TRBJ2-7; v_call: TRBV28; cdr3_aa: CASSFAGLGYEQYF
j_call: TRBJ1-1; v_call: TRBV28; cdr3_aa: CASSLGRNTEAFF
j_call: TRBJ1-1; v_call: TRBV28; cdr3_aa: CASRGTEAFF
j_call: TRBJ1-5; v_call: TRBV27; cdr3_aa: CASSFAGGYQPQHF
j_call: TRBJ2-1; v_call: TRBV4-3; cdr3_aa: CASSQDKSDSTPYNEQFF
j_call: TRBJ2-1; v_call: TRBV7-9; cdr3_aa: CASSPDFSALNEQFF
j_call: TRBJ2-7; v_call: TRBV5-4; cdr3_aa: CASSLSGTYEQYF
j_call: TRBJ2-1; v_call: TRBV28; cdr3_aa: CASSSQREVAFF
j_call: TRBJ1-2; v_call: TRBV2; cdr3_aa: CASSDTEGAAYGYTF
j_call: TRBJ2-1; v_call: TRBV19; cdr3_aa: CASSITSTSYNEQFF
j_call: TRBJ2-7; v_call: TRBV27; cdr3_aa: CASSSTVAGEQYF
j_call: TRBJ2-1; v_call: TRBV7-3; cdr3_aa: CASSPGTLGNEQFF
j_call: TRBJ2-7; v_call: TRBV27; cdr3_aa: CASSLVGSSYEQYF
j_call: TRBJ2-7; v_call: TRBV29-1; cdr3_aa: CSVSGTSVYEQYF
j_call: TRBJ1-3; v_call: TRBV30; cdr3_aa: CAWMGDSGNTIYF
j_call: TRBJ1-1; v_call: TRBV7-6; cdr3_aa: CASSLGQGYTEAFF
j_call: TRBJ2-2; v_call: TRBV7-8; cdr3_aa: CASSLKIEAGTGELFF
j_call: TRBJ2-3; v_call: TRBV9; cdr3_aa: CASSVSSSGGTDTQYF
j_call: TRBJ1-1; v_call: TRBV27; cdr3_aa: CASSLSRQGGTEAFF
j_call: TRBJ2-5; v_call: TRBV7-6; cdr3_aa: CASSWTGGMWETQYF
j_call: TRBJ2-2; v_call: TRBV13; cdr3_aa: CASSQGAPRTGELFF
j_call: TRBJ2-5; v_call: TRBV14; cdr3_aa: CASSQEYGGRAETQYF
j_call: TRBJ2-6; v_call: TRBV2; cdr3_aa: CASSDVVIGANVLTF
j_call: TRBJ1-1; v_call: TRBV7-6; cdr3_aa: CASSEEVNTEAFF